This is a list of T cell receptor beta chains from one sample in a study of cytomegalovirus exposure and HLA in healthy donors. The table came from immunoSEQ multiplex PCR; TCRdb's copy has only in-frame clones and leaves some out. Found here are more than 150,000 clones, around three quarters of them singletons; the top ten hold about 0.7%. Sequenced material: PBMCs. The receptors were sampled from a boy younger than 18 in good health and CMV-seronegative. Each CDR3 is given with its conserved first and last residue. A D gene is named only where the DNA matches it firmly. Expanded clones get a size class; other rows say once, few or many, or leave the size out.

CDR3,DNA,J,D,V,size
CASSEGPGTGELFF,TGTGCCAGCAGTGAGGGGCCGGGCACCGGGGAGCTGTTTTTT,TRBJ2-2,.,TRBV6-1,.
CASSPRARESNTEAFF,TGTGCCAGCAGCCCAAGGGCGAGGGAATCAAACACTGAAGCTTTCTTT,TRBJ1-1,.,TRBV9,.
CATIGVTGTRDEQYF,TGTGCCACAATAGGGGTTACCGGGACTAGAGACGAGCAGTACTTC,TRBJ2-7,TRBD2,TRBV25-1,.
CASSADRVGNEKLFF,TGTGCCAGTAGTGCCGACAGGGTTGGCAATGAAAAACTGTTTTTT,TRBJ1-4,TRBD1,TRBV19,.
CASSTRGGNTDTQYF,TGCGCCAGCAGTACCCGGGGGGGAAACACAGATACGCAGTATTTT,TRBJ2-3,TRBD2,TRBV5-1,.
CASSVDMGLVTGELFF,TGTGCCAGCAGCGTAGATATGGGACTAGTGACCGGGGAGCTGTTTTTT,TRBJ2-2,TRBD2,TRBV9,.
CASSFQSGTEAFF,TGCGCCAGCAGCTTTCAATCCGGGACTGAAGCTTTCTTT,TRBJ1-1,.,TRBV4-1,.
CASRTQGAAPNSPLHF,TGTGCCAGCCGTACACAGGGGGCCGCCCCAAATTCACCCCTCCACTTT,TRBJ1-6,TRBD1,TRBV28,.
CASSLSPGSGNTIYF,TGTGCCAGCAGCTTGTCACCAGGGTCTGGAAACACCATATATTTT,TRBJ1-3,.,TRBV5-6,.
CASSIAVFYEQYF,TGTGCCAGTAGTATCGCAGTTTTCTACGAGCAGTACTTC,TRBJ2-7,.,TRBV19,.
CASSSVGPPGYTF,TGTGCCAGCAGTAGCGTGGGGCCACCGGGCTACACCTTC,TRBJ1-2,.,TRBV28,.
CSGRPGLGGGETQYF,TGCAGCGGTCGACCGGGACTCGGAGGTGGGGAGACCCAGTACTTC,TRBJ2-5,.,TRBV29-1,.
CASSLGTANEQFF,TGTGCCAGCAGCTTGGGGACTGCTAATGAGCAGTTCTTC,TRBJ2-1,.,TRBV27,.
CASMGDRETLVDSCTF,TGTGCCAGCATGGGGGACAGGGAAACTCTAGTCGATTCGTGCACCTTC,TRBJ1-2,TRBD1,TRBV2,once
CASSQGAMGNIQYF,TGTGCCAGCAGCCAGGGGGCGATGGGAAACATTCAGTACTTC,TRBJ2-4,TRBD1,TRBV27,.
CAISAPGIAGSYEQYF,TGTGCCATCAGTGCCCCCGGGATAGCTGGCTCCTACGAGCAGTACTTC,TRBJ2-7,.,TRBV10-3,.
CASSSRTQGAAEAFF,TGTGCCAGTAGTTCCCGAACCCAGGGTGCAGCTGAAGCTTTCTTT,TRBJ1-1,.,TRBV19,few
CASSSRQGGHEQYF,TGTGCCAGCAGCTCTCGACAGGGCGGACACGAGCAGTACTTC,TRBJ2-7,TRBD1,TRBV11-3,once
CASSLDNRVGKETQYF,TGTGCCAGCAGCTTAGATAACAGGGTGGGGAAAGAGACTCAGTACTTC,TRBJ2-5,.,TRBV7-9,.
CASSEPGHGDNTIYF,TGTGCCAGCAGTGAGCCGGGACACGGTGACAACACCATATATTTT,TRBJ1-3,.,TRBV25-1,.